A single sample gave rise to the 12 T cell receptor beta chains below, sequenced in a study of T cells in Graves' hyperthyroidism and ophthalmopathy (dated 2019 in TCRdb). The method was multiplex PCR. The run used an Illumina HiSeq 2000. The TCR beta CDR3 regions were amplified from RNA transcripts. For the first round of RT-PCR on the TCR CDR3, the HTBI primer set was used together with the Qiagen OneStep RT-PCR kit. The public sequencing data were trimmed at Q25 with fastp and processed into clonotypes with MiXCR by TCRdb, which kept only in-frame beta chains. A single entry per CDR3 protein holds the most common genes and DNA from its merged rows. A total of 500,000 to 750,000 distinct CDR3 sequences appear in this sample, 15% to 17% of them only once. 6.5% to 8% of the sample is held by the ten biggest clonotypes. Sequenced sample: blood. The origin of the receptors is a woman in her thirties with Graves' hyperthyroidism.

This chain joins TRBV5-1 and TRBJ1-4; TRBD1 aligns across 7 bases. The length of the CDR3 is 16 residues. CDR1 SGHRS and CDR2 YFSETQ come from the germline V gene. Trimming cost V 4 bases and J 0 bases; bases outside gene matches: 6. CDR3 bases: TGCGCCAGCAGCGCTGGGACAGTCTCAACTAATGAAAAACTGTTTTTT. Translated, it gives CASSAGTVSTNEKLFF.

To note about this clonotype: The germline gene is not matched at one end of the junction; a read error may be the cause. The chain uses TRBV19 and TRBJ1-4; D is perhaps TRBD1 (6 bases). The CDR3 is made up of 14 amino acids. CDR1 LNHDA and CDR2 SQIVND come from the germline V gene (reference sequence). The CDR3 loop reads CASRRQATNGKLFF. The DNA for the CDR3 is TGTGCCAGTAGACGACAGGCAACTAATGGAAAACTGTTTTTT.

This clonotype showed up many times. V gene TRBV11-2 combines with J gene TRBJ1-1; D is unresolved. Germline CDR1 and CDR2: SGHAT and FQNNGV. This CDR3 region has 15 residues. V shed 5 bases and J shed 0 bases, with 13 bases lying between them. The CDR3 DNA follows: TGTGCCAGCAGCCCCAGATCGGGAGTGAACACTGAAGCTTTCTTT. Encoded protein: CASSPRSGVNTEAFF.

This clonotype showed up just a few times. This chain uses TRBV28 with TRBJ1-2; 9 bases agree with TRBD1. This CDR3 comprises 14 residues. The junction had 11 bases not matched to a gene; V was cut back by 10 bases and J by 5 bases. Germline loops: CDR1 MDHEN, CDR2 SYDVKM. This CDR3 reads CATGRQGVWYGYTF. In nucleotides, the CDR3 is TGTGCCACCGGACGACAGGGGGTTTGGTATGGCTACACCTTC.

J is TRBJ1-3 and V is TRBV27; D remains ambiguous. Per germline, CDR1 MNHEY and CDR2 SMNVEV (reference sequence). Trimming took 6 bases from V and 0 from J, leaving 9 bases between them. This CDR3 region has 14 residues. The chain's CDR3 is CASRNTYSGNTIYF. CDR3 coding DNA: TGTGCCAGCAGGAATACTTACTCTGGAAACACCATATATTTT.

The chain carries TRBV29-1 and TRBJ2-1, with a weak D call TRBD1 (6 bases). Trimming took off 3 bases at V and 8 bases at J, with 17 bases between the two ends. Germline values: CDR1 SQVTM, CDR2 ANQGSEA. CDR3 length: 14 residues. CDR3 loop: CSVDDVREGDEQFF. CDR3 sequence (DNA): TGCAGCGTTGACGACGTCAGAGAGGGGGATGAGCAGTTCTTC.

In this sample, this clonotype turned up many times. The gene calls are TRBV27 and TRBJ2-7; 10 bases align to TRBD1. Germline V gene sequence: CDR1 MNHEY, CDR2 SMNVEV (reference sequence). Germline trimming cut 5 bases from V and 2 bases from J; bases unmatched to any gene: 3. This CDR3 comprises 14 residues. DNA for the CDR3: TGTGCCAGCAGTCCAGACAGGGGGCCCTACGAGCAGTACTTC. It codes for CASSPDRGPYEQYF.

The sample holds many counts of this clonotype. V usage is TRBV30 and J usage is TRBJ1-4; D is perhaps TRBD1 (6 bases). Germline V gene data show CDR1 as GTSNPN and CDR2 as SVGIG (reference sequence). Trimming shortened V by 8 bases and J by 7 bases, and 17 bases separated the two germline ends. The CDR3 is 13 residues long. This CDR3 is CAGSQGGGEKLFF. The CDR3 DNA reads as TGTGCCGGGTCACAGGGAGGTGGTGAAAAACTGTTTTTT.

In this sample, this clonotype turned up a few times. The chain employs TRBV5-1 and TRBJ2-7; the match to TRBD1 covers 11 bases. Trimming cost V 3 bases and J 5 bases; bases outside gene matches: 10. Per germline, CDR1 SGHRS and CDR2 YFSETQ. This CDR3 is built from 16 residues. DNA of the CDR3: TGCGCCAGCAGCTGGGACCGGGACAGGGGGTCCCACGAGCAGTACTTC. This sequence encodes CASSWDRDRGSHEQYF.

The chain links TRBV20-1 to TRBJ2-1, with 10 positions matching TRBD2. The CDR3 covers 17 residues. After removal of 5 bases from V and 7 bases from J, the junction contained 17 bases not matched to a gene. In germline, CDR1 is DFQATT, CDR2 SNEGSKA (reference sequence). This CDR3 is CSAGGLAGEGWWNEQFF. The DNA of the CDR3 is TGCAGTGCTGGGGGGCTAGCGGGAGAGGGGTGGTGGAATGAGCAGTTCTTC.

The V gene is TRBV4-1, the J gene TRBJ2-2; tentatively, D is TRBD1 (7 bases). V lost 3 bases and J lost 7, with 12 bases in between. Germline assignment: CDR1 MGHRA and CDR2 YSYEKL. There are 14 residues in the CDR3. CDR3 sequence (DNA): TGCGCCAGCAGCCATTCCCAGGGGGGCGGGGAGCTGTTTTTT. Protein: CASSHSQGGGELFF.

This clonotype was seen repeatedly, ten times or more. The chain has TRBV2 and TRBJ1-1; possibly TRBD1 for D (5 bases). Germline V gene data show CDR1 as SNHLY and CDR2 as FYNNEI. V gave up 7 bases and J gave up 5 bases, with 17 bases separating them. The CDR3 length is 14 residues. CDR3 DNA sequence: TGTGCCAGCACGGGTTGGATGGGGGTAACTGAAGCTTTCTTT. It specifies CASTGWMGVTEAFF.